This is a list of T cell receptor beta chains from one sample in a study of memory CD8 T cells in hepatitis C reinfection. Clones were read by immunoSEQ multiplex PCR, and TCRdb kept only the in-frame ones, dropping some. The data contain over 50,000 clones, 85% to 90% of them singletons. The sample was naive CD8+ T cells sorted from blood. The receptors come from a man aged 18 to 35 with hepatitis C virus infection. Each CDR3 is given without its conserved first and last residue. Each record gives: V gene, J gene, D gene, CDR3 protein. The D gene is left open where the match is weak.

TRBV9	TRBJ2-7	.	ASSVEDSPQEQY
TRBV19	TRBJ2-2	.	ASSRFPDTGELF
TRBV21-1	TRBJ2-3	.	ASSPGQRCTDTQY
TRBV19	TRBJ1-2	TRBD1	ASSGTGGRNGYT
TRBV10-3	TRBJ2-3	TRBD2	AISDSLAGGPDTQY
TRBV11-2	TRBJ2-7	.	ASSLRLEQY
TRBV7-9	TRBJ2-5	.	ASSSTGSGETQY
TRBV19	TRBJ2-5	.	ATSTAGAPKETQY
TRBV9	TRBJ2-5	TRBD2	ASSPRPSGSQETQY
TRBV7-9	TRBJ2-3	.	ASSLFKDTQY
TRBV2	TRBJ2-2	.	AARDRRTTNTGELF
TRBV6-5	TRBJ2-5	.	ASSGGTENLETQY
TRBV28	TRBJ2-5	TRBD1	ASSPRDRGLETQY
TRBV18	TRBJ2-3	TRBD2	ASSPTSGTDTQY
TRBV11-2	TRBJ2-3	TRBD2	ASSVSGGPPSDTQY
TRBV4-3	TRBJ1-4	.	ASSQDWQVNEKLF
TRBV4-3	TRBJ1-2	.	ASSPSRFRDGYT
TRBV7-9	TRBJ2-3	.	ASSATDRSTDTQY
TRBV15	TRBJ2-1	TRBD2	ATSRTILAGRDNEQF
TRBV13	TRBJ2-2	.	ASSLGLNTGELF
TRBV18	TRBJ2-7	TRBD2	ASSPTSGVTYEQY
TRBV10-3	TRBJ1-2	TRBD1	AISEWDRART
TRBV5-1	TRBJ1-1	.	ASSLAIGGGNTEAF
TRBV19	TRBJ2-1	.	ASSLGGGNEQF
TRBV4-1	TRBJ2-1	.	ASSPRVSNEQF
TRBV11-3	TRBJ2-2	.	ASSPVGGTGELF
TRBV28	TRBJ2-5	TRBD2	ASSSLAGLETQY
TRBV7-9	TRBJ1-6	TRBD1	ASLGGTGAVSPLH
TRBV6-5	TRBJ1-2	.	ASSLSPGVYGYT
TRBV7-9	TRBJ1-6	TRBD1	ASSPGQGIGSPLH
TRBV4-1	TRBJ2-1	TRBD2	ASSSSSGRVNEQF
TRBV7-9	TRBJ2-3	.	ASSHRLETDTQY
TRBV7-9	TRBJ2-7	.	ASSTQSSYEQY
TRBV2	TRBJ2-4	.	ASSPTVAKNIQY
TRBV7-6	TRBJ2-2	TRBD2	ASSPGTIDHTGELF
TRBV29-1	TRBJ2-5	.	SVVRAEFSETQY
TRBV29-1	TRBJ2-3	TRBD2	SVEEGLAGGTDTQY
TRBV28	TRBJ2-7	TRBD2	ASSNRLAGAYEQY
TRBV5-5	TRBJ2-7	TRBD2	ASSKGLAWDEQY
TRBV7-3	TRBJ2-3	TRBD2	ASSPLAGVLNTQY
TRBV5-4	.	TRBD2	ASSSGLAGGEQY
TRBV6-1	TRBJ2-7	.	ASSEADGTIYEQY
TRBV19	TRBJ2-7	TRBD1	ASSHSGTGGTLIPYEQY
TRBV5-4	TRBJ2-7	.	ASSLGTAEQY
TRBV21-1	TRBJ2-7	.	FGEVAGIYEQY
TRBV7-9	TRBJ2-7	TRBD2	ASSSRLAGGYEQY
TRBV27	TRBJ2-1	.	ASKPSGSAEDHNEQF
TRBV19	TRBJ1-1	.	ASSTGYTEAF
TRBV6-1	TRBJ1-2	.	ASSEWAGKGYT
TRBV5-8	TRBJ2-1	TRBD1	ASMTGRLYNEQF
TRBV28	TRBJ2-5	TRBD2	ASSLPRLAGGQEETQY
TRBV6-5	TRBJ1-1	TRBD1	ASSYGWTGENTEAF
TRBV6-5	TRBJ1-1	.	ASSYRGSTEAF
TRBV4-1	TRBJ1-6	.	ASSQEEESDSPLH
TRBV5-4	TRBJ2-7	TRBD1	ASSLAGQGVTYEQY
TRBV30	TRBJ1-2	TRBD1	AWSTRQGAGYGYT
TRBV6-5	TRBJ1-5	.	ASSPIWAGQPQH